This T cell receptor beta chain is drawn from a study of molecular identifiers for immune sequencing clone quantification. The study, taken as a whole, reports: Barcodes shared by identical TCR molecules could lead to underestimated sizes of highly expanded clones.

CDR1 MGHRA and CDR2 YSYEKL come from the germline V gene. This CDR3 comprises 15 residues. Concerning this clonotype: Its target is unknown. The junction differs from germline at one of its ends, possibly a read error.

Bulk libraries came from a prior protocol with listed TCR primers. TCRdb reprocessed the PCR reads with MiXCR, giving one entry per CDR3 protein. The sample lists around 470,000 distinct CDR3 sequences, over 20% occurring once. The authors gated naive CD8 T cells as CD8+CD4-CCR7+CD45RA+ for sorting. The receptor was isolated from a human donor in good health. Some libraries in this study had Jurkat cell RNA spiked in. The sequencing input was naive CD8+ T cells from blood, with Jurkat cell RNA spiked in. Subset here: FACS-sorted CD8+CD4-CCR7+CD45RA+ naive T cells. The chain links TRBV4-1 to TRBJ1-5, with 9 bases that match TRBD1. The CDR3: CASSQEQGAWQHQHF. As DNA, the CDR3 is TGCGCCAGCAGCCAGGAACAGGGGGCTTGGCAGCACCAGCATTTT.